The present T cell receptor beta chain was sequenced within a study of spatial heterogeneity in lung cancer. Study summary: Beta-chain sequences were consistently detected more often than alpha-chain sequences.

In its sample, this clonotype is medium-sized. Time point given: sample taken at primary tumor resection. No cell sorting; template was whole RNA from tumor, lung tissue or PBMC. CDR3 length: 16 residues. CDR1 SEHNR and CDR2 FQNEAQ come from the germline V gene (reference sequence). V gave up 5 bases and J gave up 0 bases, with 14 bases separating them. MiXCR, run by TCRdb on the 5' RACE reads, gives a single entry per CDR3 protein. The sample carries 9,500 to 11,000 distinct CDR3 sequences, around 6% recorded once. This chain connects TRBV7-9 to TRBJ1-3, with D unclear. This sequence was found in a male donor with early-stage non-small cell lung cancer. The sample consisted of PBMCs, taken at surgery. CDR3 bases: TGTGCCAGCAGCCCTTCGGAGGCGAGCTCTGGAAACACCATATATTTT. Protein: CASSPSEASSGNTIYF.